The source of this TCR beta chain is a study of cytomegalovirus exposure and HLA in healthy donors (dated by TCRdb to the late 2010s). With respect to the entire study: In an earlier analysis of 587 of the donors, 250 to 300 Gb of sequence data and 90 million to 130 million unique TCR beta sequences from 150 million to 200 million T cells were reported. Roughly 300 gigabases of sequencing data and 75 million to 85 million unique TCR sequences made up an early release that covered under 750 HLA-typed donors. The genetic ancestry cluster associated with self-reported Caucasian donors included roughly four fifths of the approximately 400 genotyped donors. The study was designed to test whether signatures of past pathogen exposure could be identified by cataloging public T cell receptors. The T cell repertoires of around 670 subjects were profiled by immunosequencing and related to cytomegalovirus serostatus. Along with the approximately 700-subject first cohort, a separate validation cohort of over a hundred different subjects was used. To predict cytomegalovirus infection status, the study combined high-throughput TCR immunosequencing, statistical association of individual TCRs with disease status, and machine learning. A later analysis re-examined previously published TCR beta repertoires from more than 550 donors and added high-resolution HLA genotyping to investigate patterns of TCR occurrence. Rather than drawing on any new phenotypic data, the later analysis identified candidate immune exposures from TCR beta sequences and the way those sequences occurred across donors. In an earlier analysis of 500 to 650 of the donors, high-throughput TCR beta sequencing was used to judge whether each TCR beta V gene segment behaved as functional or pseudogenic. Donor age, sex, ethnicity and CMV serostatus were compiled together with the repertoire data. A later genetic analysis used genome-wide SNP genotypes for about three fifths of the 666 donors, treating that subset as a discovery cohort. Every repertoire in the discovery cohort had been generated on one and the same sequencing platform. HLA typing included class I and class II loci at four-digit resolution. Typing coverage differed by locus: A, B, C, DRB1 and DQB1 were typed in roughly 620-640 donors, DQA1 in roughly 510, DPA1 in around 580, and DPB1 in around 490. A handful of DR-DQ haplotypes were handled as single units for association and clustering because linkage in the cohort was strong. Among roughly 400 genotyped donors of the cohort, an average of approximately 240,000 unique TCR beta nucleotide sequences were sequenced per donor, approximately 20% of them non-productive.

V is clipped by 5 bases and J by 6 bases, and the sequence between their germline boundaries is 14 bases long. CDR1 and CDR2, looked up from the germline V gene (reference sequence), are MNHEY and SMNVEV. From its cysteine to its phenylalanine, the CDR3 spans 14 amino acids. This entry keeps only the CDR3 DNA: 42 bases, framed from base 1. Broader findings and caveats from the paper: In both the original and validation cohorts, the classifier was reported to diagnose cytomegalovirus status with high specificity and sensitivity. A later analysis found that TCR association rates varied across HLA loci, with DRB1 alleles showing the most associated TCRs and HLA-C alleles the fewest. In a later analysis, several top co-occurrence clusters were reported to appear linked to parvovirus B19, influenza, CMV and Epstein-Barr virus. Because counts were too low, 15 to 20 rarely observed V segments, including chromosome 9 orphons, were excluded from the earlier analysis of around 590 of the donors. Most CMV-associated TCR beta chains appeared to be HLA-restricted in a later analysis, and the HLA associations seemed to be driven largely by CMV exposure. Compared with equally common non-associated chains, HLA-associated TCR beta chains in a later analysis were more clonally expanded and had lower generation probabilities. When HLA alleles, especially DR and DQ, strongly co-occurred, attributing TCR associations to individual alleles was difficult. The study listed 150 to 200 TCR beta chains as associated with cytomegalovirus. A few of the identified cytomegalovirus-associated TCR beta chains were confirmed in vitro to be specific for cytomegalovirus antigens. Only TCR beta chains were sequenced in this cohort, and the absence of alpha or paired-chain data limited detectable features. Some IMGT-functional V segments, including TRBV6-2 and TRBV6-3, could not be distinguished by the 87-base-pair reads and were therefore excluded. Correlated functional status among segregating V segments might reflect linkage disequilibrium, but an unknown experimental factor could not be ruled out. The authors suggested that the approach could potentially be extended to other disease states and immunological phenotypes. An association between a missense DCLRE1C variant and V-gene and J-gene trimming of TCR beta chains was found in a later genetic analysis and replicated in an independent cohort. According to a later genetic analysis, donors in an Asian-associated ancestry cluster had fewer N-insertions in productive TCRs than the approximately 650-donor mean. A cluster of highly shared sequence variants was judged likely to be a technical artifact of the sequencing pipeline. While some public TCRs were present in many individuals, most TCR sequences turned up only very rarely across donors. Broadly in line with IMGT annotations, most TCR beta V segments showed up in productive rearrangements about 90% or about 30% of the time in an earlier analysis of several hundred of the donors. HLA typing was unavailable for some donors at each locus, so association tests used only the typed subset. Immune exposure information for the cohort was limited to CMV serostatus. The presence/absence analyses assumed that sequencing depth was roughly uniform across donors, and that assumption may not be true. A further reported finding was that TCR beta sequences accurately predicted the HLA-A and HLA-B alleles for most subjects in the first cohort. Specific HLA alleles were associated with around 18,000 TCR beta sequences at a false discovery rate of 0.05 in a later analysis.

Details on this clone: Its cognate antigen has yet to be identified. Base qualities are not provided; no much larger clone lies one nucleotide away.

The protocol used for the library was the immunoSEQ multiplex PCR assay. The multiplex PCR relied on a mix of 60 forward primers for TCR Vbeta segments and 13 reverse primers for TCR Jbeta segments. Amplification of the CDR3 region of rearranged TCR beta genes was performed with a multiplex PCR assay on genomic DNA. On the Illumina HiSeq System, the amplified TCR beta libraries were sequenced as 87-base-pair reads. As for how the authors treated the data: Across the roughly 600 repertoires, a later analysis counted tens of millions of unique TCR beta chains, 9.5 million to 13 million of which were shared by at least two donors. To remove PCR and sequencing errors, raw reads were error-corrected and collapsed into unique sequences using a nearest-neighbor algorithm that merged closely related sequences. CDR3 sequences were aligned to IMGT reference sequences to assign V, D and J gene segments. For a sequence to be retained, a match of at least six nucleotides was required to both a V gene segment and a J gene segment. Rearrangements were called productive when the CDR3 lacked stop codons and stayed in frame with V and J; all others were non-productive. Following IMGT convention, CDR3 was defined as the stretch from the second conserved V-encoded cysteine up to the conserved J-encoded phenylalanine. In an earlier analysis of just under 600 of the donors, sequences lacking an unambiguous match to a single V gene segment were excluded. In an earlier analysis of a few hundred of the donors, V segments were called functional above 56.7% productive rearrangements and were called segregating when the between-donor standard deviation exceeded 5%. A statistical classification framework was built for diagnosing cytomegalovirus status from the catalog of TCR beta chain sequences. V and J gene assignment, in a later analysis, came from comparing TCR nucleotide sequences with IMGT/GENE-DB human TR gene sequences. In a later analysis, CDR3 sequences and most-parsimonious VDJ recombination scenarios were assigned using the TCRdist pipeline. A later analysis defined each TCR beta chain by its CDR3 amino acid sequence plus V-gene family, and excluded reads lacking a unique V-gene family. To address suspected cross-contamination and a sequencing artifact, a later analysis removed approximately 590 highly shared, low-generation-probability nucleotide sequences. A later analysis calculated a clonal expansion index for each public chain from normalized within-repertoire ranks of inferred template counts. A later analysis computed generation probabilities with a VDJ recombination model fitted to out-of-frame rearrangements, and checked the results against IGoR. In a later analysis, hypergeometric tests were used to score TCR-TCR, TCR-HLA and TCR-CMV co-occurrence, with a repertoire-size bias correction applied to TCR pairs. A later analysis estimated false discovery rates by permuting HLA or CMV assignments 20 times. In a later analysis, co-occurring TCRs were grouped using DBSCAN, with TCRdist sequence similarity added in when clustering inside HLA-allele-positive subsets. Co-occurrence clustering excluded repertoires with fewer than 30,000 or more than 120,000 public chains, plus five with anomalous nucleotide sharing. TCRdb carries this immuneACCESS record with in-frame sequences only. Its versions omit some clonotypes, under half of them owing to an unresolved V gene in the studies checked, with the rest unexplained. The V and J calls and clone size were taken over from that table, and D and trimming were inferred from the DNA. This sample has tens of thousands of clones in its table, and roughly three quarters of those were observed once. The ten largest clones represent roughly 14% of the sample.

The cohort was made up of 666 healthy bone marrow donors. At the time of sampling, all cohort members were nominally healthy, though unrecorded immune exposures were likely present. The donor was CMV seropositive and was included in the group of approximately 300 seropositive cohort members. A peripheral blood sample was collected from each donor, and TCR beta sequencing was performed on peripheral blood mononuclear cells. The Qiagen DNeasy Blood Extraction Kit was used to extract genomic DNA from the blood cell samples. The receptor comes from a woman in her 40s in good health and CMV-seropositive. The sequence is built from TRBV27 and TRBJ2-1; no confident D gene assignment can be made. The sample taken for sequencing was PBMCs. The sequenced DNA: TGTGCCAGCAGTCCTCTTCCTCTGTCCAATGAGCAGTTCTTC. The encoded protein is CASSPLPLSNEQFF.